The following is a T cell receptor (beta chain) sequence with its context. What it recognizes is unknown. The record originates from a study of T cell responses to AZD1222 COVID-19 vaccine. Turning to the study itself: Second doses that came at about 4 or about 12 weeks were put together. Study-level points and caveats: Clonal diversity was possibly underestimated, and white British individuals and females predominated among donors. Spike-specific TCR breadth and depth were elevated following two AZD1222 doses.

CDR1 and CDR2 (germline): SGHDT, YYEEEE. Trimming removed 0 bases from V and 11 bases from J, with 9 bases in between. CDR3 length: 13 residues. Libraries were prepared by immunoSEQ multiplex PCR; TCRdb keeps only in-frame clonotypes and omits some of them. The table records 140,000 to 150,000 clones, 92% of them present only once. Source: peripheral blood, taken on day 0 of AZD1222 vaccination. The TCR comes from an adult in good health. This sequence joins TRBV5-6 and TRBJ1-6; a weak D match, TRBD1 (5 bases). The DNA for the CDR3 is TGTGCCAGCAGCTTGGGGACAATGCCACCCCTCCACTTT. Translated: CASSLGTMPPLHF.